Shown below are 28 T cell receptor beta chains from a single sample sequenced in a study of T cell responses to AZD1222 COVID-19 vaccine. Using immunoSEQ multiplex PCR, the repertoire was profiled, and TCRdb retains in-frame clones only, with some absent. The sample records 130,000 to 150,000 clones, approximately 88% being singletons. Sample: peripheral blood, taken on day 0 of AZD1222 vaccination. These receptors came from an adult in good health.

The chain couples TRBV6-5 to TRBJ2-3, with D possibly matching TRBD2 (6 bases). V lost 8 bases to trimming and J lost 0 bases, with 15 bases between them. This CDR3 spans 15 amino acids. CDR1 and CDR2 from the germline V gene are MNHEY and SVGAGI. The CDR3 region is CASLGRGVSTDTQYF. The DNA for the CDR3 is TGTGCCAGCTTAGGACGCGGGGTTAGCACAGATACGCAGTATTTT.

This clone has just one count. The chain uses TRBV28 and TRBJ2-6; D uncertain. CDR1 and CDR2 from the germline V gene are MDHEN and SYDVKM. The CDR3 runs 12 residues. V dropped 9 bases and J dropped 1 base, with 4 bases sitting between them. The CDR3 coding sequence is TGTGCCAGTCAGTCTGGGGCCAACGTCCTGACTTTC. It yields the protein CASQSGANVLTF.

This clone was recorded once. J is TRBJ2-7 and V is TRBV28, with 7 bases identical to TRBD1. CDR1 MDHEN and CDR2 SYDVKM come from the germline V gene. V dropped 2 bases and J dropped 3; count of bases not matched to a gene: 1. The CDR3 has 13 residues. The CDR3 here is CASSLPGGYEQYF. DNA of the CDR3: TGTGCCAGCAGTTTACCAGGGGGCTACGAGCAGTACTTC.

The chain is built from TRBV6-5 and TRBJ2-1, with 13 bases lining up with TRBD2. The CDR3 is made up of 16 amino acids. The germline V gene has CDR1 MNHEY and CDR2 SVGAGI. J gave up 4 bases and V 0 bases, and 0 bases lay outside the gene matches. The CDR3 protein is CASSYSTSGRYNEQFF. The CDR3 DNA is TGTGCCAGCAGTTACTCGACTAGCGGGAGGTACAATGAGCAGTTCTTC.

The chain employs TRBV19 and TRBJ1-5, with TRBD1 identical over 8 bases. The CDR3 runs to 17 residues. V dropped 1 base and J dropped 3; count of bases not matched to a gene: 8. Germline V gene data show CDR1 as LNHDA and CDR2 as SQIVND (reference sequence). CDR3 sequence reads: CASSIGGQGALNQPQHF. The CDR3 nucleotides are TGTGCCAGTAGTATAGGCGGGCAGGGGGCCCTCAATCAGCCCCAGCATTTT.

The CDR3 bases are TGTGCCAGCTTCCCCGGGACTTCCACAGATACGCAGTATTTT. This codes for CASFPGTSTDTQYF. This chain joins TRBV3-1 (or the pseudogene TRBV3-2) and TRBJ2-3, with TRBD2 as a possible D gene (6 bases). The V and J ends lost 8 bases and 2 bases respectively, with 14 bases between them. The CDR3 sequence is 14 residues long. The germline V gene has CDR1 LGHDT and CDR2 YNNKEL (reference sequence).

The J gene is TRBJ2-2, the V gene TRBV18; 7 bases agree with TRBD1. Germline CDR1 and CDR2: KGHSH and LQKENI. Trimming took 4 bases from V and 1 from J; bases not matched to a gene: 6. The CDR3 consists of 16 residues. CDR3 in DNA: TGTGCCAGCTCACGAATTGGACAGGAGAACACCGGGGAGCTGTTTTTT. As protein: CASSRIGQENTGELFF.

This rearrangement joins TRBV6-2 or TRBV6-3 to TRBJ2-7, with 7 bases matching TRBD1. V gave up 2 bases and J gave up 0 bases; unmatched junction bases: 7. Germline loops: CDR1 MNHEY, CDR2 SVGEGT. The CDR3 consists of 16 residues. This CDR3 is CASSYGRGQLSYEQYF. CDR3 coding DNA: TGTGCCAGCAGTTACGGTCGGGGACAGCTCTCCTACGAGCAGTACTTC.

V usage is TRBV5-1 and J usage is TRBJ2-3, with no clear D. The germline CDR1 and CDR2 sequences are SGHRS and YFSETQ. The CDR3 consists of 15 residues. The V gene lost 2 bases and the J gene lost 0 bases, with 10 bases spanning the gap. CDR3 in DNA: TGCGCCAGCAGCTTTGATCCACTTAGCACAGATACGCAGTATTTT. Its translation is CASSFDPLSTDTQYF.

V gene TRBV19 combines with J gene TRBJ1-4; D is undetermined. The V gene's germline CDR1 is LNHDA and CDR2 SQIVND (reference sequence). V was cut by 6 bases and J by 7 bases, with 9 bases left in between. The CDR3 is 12 residues long. The CDR3 here is CASRLTPEKLFF. CDR3 in DNA: TGTGCCAGTAGGCTCACTCCTGAAAAACTGTTTTTT.

V and J are TRBV19 and TRBJ2-7; the D call may be TRBD1 or TRBD2 (5 bases each). This CDR3 is built from 15 residues. Per the germline V gene, CDR1 is LNHDA and CDR2 is SQIVND (reference sequence). V lost 6 bases, J lost 3 bases, and 18 bases lay in between. The CDR3 protein is CASSTGTSKGYEQYF. In DNA form, the CDR3 reads TGTGCCAGTAGCACCGGGACGAGCAAGGGCTACGAGCAGTACTTC. Combining the CDR3 with reference TRBV19 and TRBJ2-7 gives the whole variable domain DGGITQSPKYLFRKEGQNVTLSCEQNLNHDAMYWYRQDPGQGLRLIYYSQIVNDFQKGDIAEGYSVSREKKESFPLTVTSAQKNPTAFYLCASSTGTSKGYEQYFGPGTRLTVT.

J is TRBJ1-1 and V is TRBV9; TRBD1 matches at 7 bases. Germline V gene data show CDR1 as SGDLS and CDR2 as YYNGEE. The CDR3 loop spans 15 amino acids. V lost 0 bases and J lost 1; bases outside the gene matches: 3. The CDR3 spells CASSVDGQANTEAFF. The CDR3 nucleotides are TGTGCCAGCAGCGTAGACGGACAGGCGAACACTGAAGCTTTCTTT.

This chain joins TRBV9 and TRBJ2-3; TRBD2 matches 7 bases. V was pared by 3 bases and J by 5 bases, with 12 bases of the junction left unmatched. This CDR3 contains 16 residues. Germline V CDR1 and CDR2: SGDLS, YYNGEE. The CDR3 DNA reads as TGTGCCAGCAGCGGAGGTGGGGGACTATTAATAGATACGCAGTATTTT. Translation gives CASSGGGGLLIDTQYF.

This chain uses TRBV5-1 with TRBJ1-1; D may be TRBD1 (5 bases). This CDR3 contains 13 residues. V lost 4 bases and J lost 5, with 12 bases in between. Germline V gene sequence: CDR1 SGHRS, CDR2 YFSETQ. CDR3 protein: CASSLQEGTEAFF. For the CDR3, the DNA is TGCGCCAGCAGCCTACAGGAGGGAACTGAAGCTTTCTTT.

This chain uses TRBV3-1 (or the pseudogene TRBV3-2) with TRBJ1-2; the D is unclear. CDR1 is LGHDT and CDR2 is YNNKEL in the germline V gene (reference sequence). V was pared by 0 bases and J by 4 bases, with 12 bases between. This CDR3 has 15 residues. The DNA for the CDR3 is TGTGCCAGCAGCCAAGATCTAGTCGGGCTCTATGGCTACACCTTC. Translating it yields CASSQDLVGLYGYTF.

The chain couples TRBV5-6 to TRBJ1-2; D gene uncertain. Trimming stripped 0 bases from V and 4 bases from J, with 7 bases between. CDR1 is SGHDT and CDR2 is YYEEEE in the germline V gene. The CDR3 runs to 13 residues. The CDR3 is CASSLEAGYGYTF. In DNA form, the CDR3 reads TGTGCCAGCAGCTTGGAGGCGGGCTATGGCTACACCTTC.

In this sample, this clone turned up once. V gene TRBV7-9 combines with J gene TRBJ1-2; 12 bases are a match to TRBD1. Unmatched junction bases numbered 8, after V lost 5 bases and J lost 7 bases. Germline V gene lookup returns CDR1 SEHNR and CDR2 FQNEAQ (reference sequence). The CDR3 totals 15 residues. This chain's CDR3 is CASSPGDRGRLGYTF. The CDR3 coding sequence is TGTGCCAGCAGCCCAGGGGACAGGGGGCGTCTTGGCTACACCTTC.

The chain combines TRBV5-6 with TRBJ1-1; 10 bases agree with TRBD1. CDR1 and CDR2 (germline): SGHDT, YYEEEE. The CDR3 has 14 amino acids. The trim removed 3 bases at V and 1 base at J, leaving 0 bases unmatched. In DNA, the CDR3 is TGTGCCAGCAGCTGGGACAGGGGGAACACTGAAGCTTTCTTT. Translated, it gives CASSWDRGNTEAFF. Full variable domain (outside the CDR3, taken from reference TRBV5-6 and TRBJ1-1): DAGVTQSPTHLIKTRGQQVTLRCSPKSGHDTVSWYQQALGQGPQFIFQYYEEEERQRGNFPDRFSGHQFPNYSSELNVNALLLGDSALYLCASSWDRGNTEAFFGQGTRLTVV.

The rearrangement links TRBV6-5 to TRBJ1-3; 8 nucleotides line up with TRBD1. The germline gives CDR1 MNHEY, CDR2 SVGAGI. The CDR3 extends over 14 amino acids. The J segment lost 4 bases and the V segment lost 3 bases, leaving 2 bases of the junction unmatched. This CDR3 reads CASSYQGAGNTIYF. Here the CDR3 DNA reads TGTGCCAGCAGTTATCAGGGGGCGGGAAACACCATATATTTT.

This chain joins TRBV6-4 and TRBJ1-2, with D perhaps TRBD1 (5 bases). CDR3 length: 13 amino acids. V was cut by 0 bases and J by 8 bases, with 10 bases left in between. Germline V gene sequence: CDR1 MRHNA, CDR2 SNTAGT. The CDR3 region has the DNA TGTGCCAGCAGTGACTCGAGAGGGGAGGGCTACACCTTC. As protein: CASSDSRGEGYTF.

The V and J genes are TRBV27 and TRBJ2-7; either TRBD1 or TRBD2 may supply D (5 bases each). There are 14 residues in the CDR3. Trimming shortened V by 3 bases and J by 6 bases, and 15 bases separated the two germline ends. Germline-derived CDR1 and CDR2 are MNHEY and SMNVEV (reference sequence). The CDR3 DNA is TGTGCCAGCAGTTTCCGAGGGGACCTCTCCGAGCAGTACTTC. Its translation: CASSFRGDLSEQYF.

The V gene is TRBV19, the J gene TRBJ2-2; 7 nucleotides line up with TRBD1. In germline, CDR1 is LNHDA, CDR2 SQIVND (reference sequence). V dropped 2 bases and J dropped 7; count of bases not matched to a gene: 7. The CDR3 contains 15 residues. In DNA form, the CDR3 reads TGTGCCAGTAGTATATCTAGGGGGCAGGGCGGGGAGCTGTTTTTT. Translated: CASSISRGQGGELFF.

The genes are TRBV19 and TRBJ1-2; 7 nucleotides align to TRBD1. Germline V lookup: CDR1 LNHDA, CDR2 SQIVND (reference sequence). The CDR3 is 14 amino acids. V gave up 5 bases and J gave up 4 bases; unmatched junction bases: 7. CDR3 coding DNA: TGTGCCAGTAGTGCCGGGACAGTGGTCTATGGCTACACCTTC. This gives the protein CASSAGTVVYGYTF.

This chain uses TRBV28 with TRBJ2-7, with D unresolved. The CDR3 extends over 11 amino acids. Germline CDR1 is MDHEN and CDR2 is SYDVKM. V gave up 6 bases and J gave up 11 bases, with 14 bases separating them. The CDR3, as DNA: TGTGCCAGCAGGGCCGGAGCAAGGGAGTACTTC. Translation: CASRAGAREYF.

The chain employs TRBV18 and TRBJ1-5; 8 nucleotides align to TRBD1. The CDR3 loop spans 14 amino acids. Germline lookup yields CDR1 KGHSH and CDR2 LQKENI. Unmatched junction bases numbered 2, after V lost 1 base and J lost 6 bases. The CDR3 here is CASSPLTGVQPQHF. CDR3 nucleotide sequence: TGTGCCAGCTCACCACTGACAGGGGTTCAGCCCCAGCATTTT.

J is TRBJ1-2 and V is TRBV9; possibly TRBD1 for D (6 bases). Looked up from germline, CDR1 is SGDLS and CDR2 is YYNGEE. The CDR3 consists of 15 residues. The germline V and J ends were trimmed by 4 bases and 1 base, with 14 bases remaining between them. The CDR3 loop reads CASSPTGQLNYGYTF. CDR3 coding DNA: TGTGCCAGCAGCCCGACCGGACAGCTTAACTATGGCTACACCTTC. Complete variable domain (other parts from reference TRBV9 and TRBJ1-2): DSGVTQTPKHLITATGQRVTLRCSPRSGDLSVYWYQQSLDQGLQFLIQYYNGEERAKGNILERFSAQQFPDLHSELNLSSLELGDSALYFCASSPTGQLNYGYTFGSGTRLTVV.

CDR3 sequence: CASSRGQGASPLHF. CDR3 nucleotide sequence: TGCGCCAGCAGCCGCGGACAGGGTGCTTCACCCCTCCACTTT. V and J are TRBV4-3 and TRBJ1-6; 8 nucleotides line up with TRBD1. The trim removed 4 bases at V and 9 bases at J, leaving 5 bases unmatched. The CDR3 is 14 amino acids. The germline V gene has CDR1 LGHNA and CDR2 YSLEER.

The chain employs TRBV6-5 and TRBJ1-5, with D unresolved. This CDR3 contains 15 residues. Between the trimmed V and J ends, which lost 6 bases and 7 bases, there was a span of 19 bases. The V gene's germline CDR1 is MNHEY and CDR2 SVGAGI. The CDR3 nucleotides read TGTGCCAGCAGCAACGGGCCTCCGGGTGGACAGCCCCAGCATTTT. This encodes CASSNGPPGGQPQHF.